Presented here are 11 T cell receptor beta chains from one specimen sequenced in a study of T cell repertoires in cytomegalovirus infection. TCRdb reprocessed the reads with MiXCR, giving one entry per CDR3 protein. The profile shows roughly 860,000 distinct CDR3 sequences, roughly 33% of them singletons. Their recognized antigens are unknown. The sample was cultured CD8+ T cells from PBMCs, taken from culture after CMV antigen stimulation. These receptors were obtained from a human donor in good health (CMV status not recorded). Some clones in this sample may be carry-over from other donors' samples.

This clonotype was seen a few times. The CDR3 spells CSARDHWGPTDTQYF. CDR3 sequence (DNA): TGCAGTGCTAGAGATCACTGGGGGCCCACAGATACGCAGTATTTT. The chain carries TRBV20-1 and TRBJ2-3; maybe TRBD1 (6 bases). V shed 0 bases and J shed 2 bases, with 12 bases lying between them. This CDR3 has 15 residues. The V gene's germline CDR1 is DFQATT and CDR2 SNEGSKA (reference sequence).

The chain has TRBV12-3 or TRBV12-4 and TRBJ1-2, with D unclear. This CDR3 comprises 13 residues. V was cut by 2 bases and J by 4 bases, with 8 bases left in between. The CDR3 loop is CASSLNLVYGYTF. CDR3 bases: TGTGCCAGCAGTTTAAATTTAGTCTATGGCTACACCTTC.

The chain is built from TRBV19 and TRBJ2-7; D is possibly TRBD1 (8 bases). V lost 10 bases and J lost 3, with 19 bases in between. Germline CDR1 LNHDA, CDR2 SQIVND (reference sequence). The CDR3 covers 14 residues. The CDR3 nucleotides read TGTGCCACTAGAGAACAGGGGGGGATCTACGAGCAGTACTTC. Its translation is CATREQGGIYEQYF. The full variable domain, in which reference TRBV19 and TRBJ2-7 provide the parts outside the CDR3, is DGGITQSPKYLFRKEGQNVTLSCEQNLNHDAMYWYRQDPGQGLRLIYYSQIVNDFQKGDIAEGYSVSREKKESFPLTVTSAQKNPTAFYLCATREQGGIYEQYFGPGTRLTVT.

V is TRBV28 and J is TRBJ1-3; D unclear. The V end lost 7 bases, the J end lost 0 bases, and 7 bases lay between the germline ends. CDR1 and CDR2 from the germline V gene are MDHEN and SYDVKM. This CDR3 contains 13 residues. CDR3 in DNA: TGTGCCAGCATCCCGGGCTCTGGAAACACCATATATTTT. Its translation is CASIPGSGNTIYF. Variable domain in full (rest from reference TRBV28 and TRBJ1-3): DVKVTQSSRYLVKRTGEKVFLECVQDMDHENMFWYRQDPGLGLRLIYFSYDVKMKEKGDIPEGYSVSREKKERFSLILESASTNQTSMYLCASIPGSGNTIYFGEGSWLTVV.

This clonotype was counted a few times. The chain has TRBV28 and TRBJ2-1; no definite D call. The CDR3 loop spans 17 amino acids. Looked up from germline, CDR1 is MDHEN and CDR2 is SYDVKM. Trimming left V 7 bases short and J 9 bases short, with 28 bases between. The CDR3: CASTPVYALGGQSEQFF. Here the CDR3 DNA reads TGTGCCAGCACCCCTGTCTATGCGCTCGGTGGGCAGAGTGAGCAGTTCTTC. The whole variable domain, remainder taken from reference TRBV28 and TRBJ2-1, is DVKVTQSSRYLVKRTGEKVFLECVQDMDHENMFWYRQDPGLGLRLIYFSYDVKMKEKGDIPEGYSVSREKKERFSLILESASTNQTSMYLCASTPVYALGGQSEQFFGPGTRLTVL.

V gene TRBV7-9 combines with J gene TRBJ1-1, with D hard to call. Germline V lookup: CDR1 SEHNR, CDR2 FQNEAQ (reference sequence). Trimming stripped 1 base from V and 8 bases from J, with 14 bases between. There are 14 residues in the CDR3. DNA of the CDR3: TGTGCCAGCAGCTTAGAGTGGCAGGAAGCCGAAGCTTTCTTT. Amino acid sequence: CASSLEWQEAEAFF.

Regarding this clonotype: Its ends do not fully match the called genes, so a read error is possible. V and J are TRBV4-1 and TRBJ2-1, with D perhaps matching TRBD1 or TRBD2 (5 bases each). Germline loops: CDR1 MGHRA, CDR2 YSYEKL. The CDR3 extends over 16 amino acids. CDR3 sequence (DNA): TGCGCCAGCATCCAAGTACCCTCCGGGGCCGGCGATGAGCAGTTCTTC. Its protein is CASIQVPSGAGDEQFF.

In its sample, this clonotype was seen a few times. The chain carries TRBV6-1 and TRBJ2-2; D remains ambiguous. The V end lost 5 bases, the J end lost 2 bases, and 9 bases lay between the germline ends. There are 14 residues in the CDR3. Germline assignment: CDR1 MNHNS and CDR2 SASEGT. CDR3 nucleotides: TGTGCCAGCAGTCGTGACATAAACACCGGGGAGCTGTTTTTT. Its translation is CASSRDINTGELFF.

The chain couples TRBV20-1 to TRBJ2-5; no definite D call. Trimming took 0 bases from V and 4 from J, leaving 6 bases between them. CDR1 DFQATT and CDR2 SNEGSKA come from the germline V gene (reference sequence). The CDR3 is 12 residues long. DNA for the CDR3: TGCAGTGCTAGAGATAAACGAGAGACCCAGTACTTC. Amino acid sequence: CSARDKRETQYF.

The sample holds a few counts of this clonotype. The chain employs TRBV7-4 and TRBJ2-7, with 14 nucleotides matching TRBD2. The germline V gene encodes CDR1 SGHVT and CDR2 SQSDAQ. The CDR3 consists of 16 residues. V lost 6 bases and J lost 2; bases outside the gene matches: 6. CDR3 sequence (DNA): TGTGCCAGCAGTTCGACTAGCGGGGGGGCCCCCTACGAGCAGTACTTC. Translating it yields CASSSTSGGAPYEQYF.

This clonotype was picked up many times. The chain uses TRBV7-2 and TRBJ2-2, with no clear D. This CDR3 is built from 14 residues. With 1 base removed from V and 2 bases from J, the gap between germline ends came to 5 bases. Looked up from germline, CDR1 is SGHTA and CDR2 is FQGNSA. DNA of the CDR3: TGTGCCAGCAGCTTAGAGACTAACACCGGGGAGCTGTTTTTT. Its translation: CASSLETNTGELFF.